This entry features one T cell receptor (beta chain) sequence. Its antigen is still unknown. The CDR3 covers 13 residues. CDR1 is MNHEY, CDR2 SMNVEV, per germline (reference sequence). The V end lost 2 bases, the J end lost 0 bases, and 5 bases lay between the germline ends. The data derive from a study of shared clonotypes between healthy human individuals. Study-level information: Aged 18 to 49, the donors were a couple of women and a few men. Findings of the study overall: Across a handful of donors, naive CD4 shared 5% to 6.5%, naive CD8 more than 3%, memory CD4 2% to 2.5%, memory CD8 approximately 0.4%.

Replicate PCRs for sorted subsets used about 200 ng DNA; this equaled 30,000 to 35,000 T cell genomes. Some clones are missing from TCRdb's copy, which holds only in-frame ones; the method was immunoSEQ multiplex PCR. The sample includes approximately 1.5 million clones, 98% to 99% of them seen just once. The chain is built from TRBV27 and TRBJ2-7, with no clear D. Sequencing input: naive CD4+ T cells sorted from blood. Subset in this sample: CD45RA+ positively selected. This TCR was recovered from a man aged 25 to 40 in good health. This CDR3 reads CASSLEASYEQYF. The CDR3 nucleotides are TGTGCCAGCAGTTTAGAGGCCTCCTACGAGCAGTACTTC.